What follows describes a single TCR beta chain. Its antigen remains unknown. The source of the sample is a study of T-cell memory formation after mild COVID-19. Overall study findings and caveats: A second wave expanding day 15 to 37 was CD4+-biased; contracting clones were balanced. Shrinking CD4+ clones resided mostly in CM and EM, and CD8+ ones in EMRA.

Using its own MiXCR run on the 5' RACE reads, TCRdb lists one record per CDR3 protein. The sample lists about 250,000 distinct CDR3 sequences, about 16% occurring once. The CDR3 loop spans 16 amino acids. V gave up 3 bases and J gave up 0 bases, with 12 bases separating them. Germline CDR1 and CDR2: LNHDA and SQIVND (reference sequence). Sample: PBMCs or a T cell subset sorted from them (not recorded which). This rearrangement joins TRBV19 to TRBJ2-1; D may be TRBD1 (6 bases). The origin of this receptor is an adult woman who had mild COVID-19 (a few samples of this study predate the infection). Cell type and time point are not known. As DNA, the CDR3 is TGTGCCAGTAGTATCACCGGGACAAGCTCCTACAATGAGCAGTTCTTC. It codes for CASSITGTSSYNEQFF. Looking up the rest from reference TRBV19 and TRBJ2-1 gives the full variable domain: DGGITQSPKYLFRKEGQNVTLSCEQNLNHDAMYWYRQDPGQGLRLIYYSQIVNDFQKGDIAEGYSVSREKKESFPLTVTSAQKNPTAFYLCASSITGTSSYNEQFFGPGTRLTVL.